This T cell receptor (beta chain) came from a study of brain T cells in children with intractable seizures. Whole-study findings and limits: Viral specificity was inferred only from CDR3 similarity; HCMV serostatus was unknown.

Concerning this clone: The antigen remains undetermined.

Time point given: blood from clinic visit 5 months post-surgery; TSC patient then seizure free. Sequencing was limited to surgery cases with top T cell transcript signatures in brain tissue. V was shortened by 1 base and J by 4 bases, with 5 bases between the two germline ends. CDR3 length equals 14 residues. Germline CDR1 and CDR2: SGHTA and FQGNSA. Profiling relied on immunoSEQ multiplex PCR, and the TCRdb table lists in-frame clones only, not all of them. The sample consists of 340,000 or so clones, 85% to 95% of them appearing once. The receptor's source is a boy younger than two with tuberous sclerosis and intractable seizures. This rearrangement joins TRBV7-2 to TRBJ1-6; no clear D. Here the sequenced sample was peripheral blood, taken 4 to 6 months after surgery. CDR3 DNA sequence: TGTGCCAGCAGCTTAGGGGGTTATAATTCACCCCTCCACTTT. Translation: CASSLGGYNSPLHF.